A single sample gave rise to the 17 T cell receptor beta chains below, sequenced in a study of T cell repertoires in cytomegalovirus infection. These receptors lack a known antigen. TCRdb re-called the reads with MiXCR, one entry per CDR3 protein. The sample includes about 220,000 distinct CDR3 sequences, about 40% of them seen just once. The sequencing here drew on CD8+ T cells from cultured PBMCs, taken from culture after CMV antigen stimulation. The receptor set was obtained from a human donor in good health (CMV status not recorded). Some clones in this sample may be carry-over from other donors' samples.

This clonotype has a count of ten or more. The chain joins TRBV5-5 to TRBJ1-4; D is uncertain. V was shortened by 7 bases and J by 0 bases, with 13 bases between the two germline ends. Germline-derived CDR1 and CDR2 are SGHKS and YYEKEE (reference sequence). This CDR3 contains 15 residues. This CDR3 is CASSSPAATNEKLFF. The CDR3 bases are TGTGCCAGCTCCTCCCCCGCCGCAACTAATGAAAAACTGTTTTTT. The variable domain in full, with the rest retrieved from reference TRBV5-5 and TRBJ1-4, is DAGVTQSPTHLIKTRGQQVTLRCSPISGHKSVSWYQQVLGQGPQFIFQYYEKEERGRGNFPDRFSARQFPNYSSELNVNALLLGDSALYLCASSSPAATNEKLFFGSGTQLSVL.

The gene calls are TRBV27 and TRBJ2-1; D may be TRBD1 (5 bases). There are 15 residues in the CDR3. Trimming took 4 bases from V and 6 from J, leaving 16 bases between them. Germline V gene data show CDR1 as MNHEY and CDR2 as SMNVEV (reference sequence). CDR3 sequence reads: CASSSRAGRANEQFF. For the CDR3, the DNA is TGTGCCAGCAGTTCTCGTGCAGGGCGAGCCAATGAGCAGTTCTTC.

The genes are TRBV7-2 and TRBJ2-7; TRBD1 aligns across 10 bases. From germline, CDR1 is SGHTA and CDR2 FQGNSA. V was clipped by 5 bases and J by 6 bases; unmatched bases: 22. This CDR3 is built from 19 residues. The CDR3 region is CASSRPRDAAMDRGSEQYF. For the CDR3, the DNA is TGTGCCAGCAGCCGACCAAGGGATGCCGCGATGGACAGGGGGTCCGAGCAGTACTTC.

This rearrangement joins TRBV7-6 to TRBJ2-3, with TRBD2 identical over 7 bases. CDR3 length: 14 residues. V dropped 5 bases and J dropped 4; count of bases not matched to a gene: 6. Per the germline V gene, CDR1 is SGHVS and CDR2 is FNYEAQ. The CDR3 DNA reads TGTGCCAGCAGCCGTAAGGCGGGGGCAGATACGCAGTATTTT. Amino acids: CASSRKAGADTQYF.

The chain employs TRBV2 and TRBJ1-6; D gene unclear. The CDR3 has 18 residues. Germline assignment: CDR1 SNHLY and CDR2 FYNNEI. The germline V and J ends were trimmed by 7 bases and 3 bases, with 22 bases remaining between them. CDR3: CASMLPTNRNIYNSPLHF. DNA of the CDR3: TGTGCCAGCATGCTACCGACCAACCGAAATATCTATAATTCACCCCTCCACTTT.

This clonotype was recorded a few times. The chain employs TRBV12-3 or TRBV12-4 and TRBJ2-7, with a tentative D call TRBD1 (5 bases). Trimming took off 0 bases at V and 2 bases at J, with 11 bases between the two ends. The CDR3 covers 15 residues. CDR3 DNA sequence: TGTGCCAGCAGTTTAGCTCAGGGAAGGGCCTACGAGCAGTACTTC. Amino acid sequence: CASSLAQGRAYEQYF.

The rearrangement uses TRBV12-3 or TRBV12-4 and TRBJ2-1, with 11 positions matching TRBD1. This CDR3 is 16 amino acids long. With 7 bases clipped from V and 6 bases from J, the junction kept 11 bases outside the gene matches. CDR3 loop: CASTGTGGRTSNEQFF. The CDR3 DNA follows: TGTGCCAGCACCGGGACAGGGGGACGGACTAGCAATGAGCAGTTCTTC.

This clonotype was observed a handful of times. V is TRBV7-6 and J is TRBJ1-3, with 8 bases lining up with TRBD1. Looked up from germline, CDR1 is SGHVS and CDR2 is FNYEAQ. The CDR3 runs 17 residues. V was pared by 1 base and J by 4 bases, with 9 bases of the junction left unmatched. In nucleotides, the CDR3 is TGTGCCAGCAGCTTAGGTGTTTCAGGGGGCGGAGGAAACACCATATATTTT. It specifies CASSLGVSGGGGNTIYF.

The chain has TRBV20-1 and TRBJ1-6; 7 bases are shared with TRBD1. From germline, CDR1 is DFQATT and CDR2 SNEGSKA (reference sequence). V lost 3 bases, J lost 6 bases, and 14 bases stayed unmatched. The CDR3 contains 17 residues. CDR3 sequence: CSARDRSTERGNSPLHF. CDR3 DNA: TGCAGTGCTAGGGACAGGTCTACAGAGAGGGGTAATTCACCCCTCCACTTT.

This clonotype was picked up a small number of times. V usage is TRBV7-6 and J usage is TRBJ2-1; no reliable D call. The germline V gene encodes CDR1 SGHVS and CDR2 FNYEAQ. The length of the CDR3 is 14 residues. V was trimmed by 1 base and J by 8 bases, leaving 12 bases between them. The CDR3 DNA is TGTGCCAGCAGCTTAGTCACTCGCTTTGATGAGCAGTTCTTC. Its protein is CASSLVTRFDEQFF.

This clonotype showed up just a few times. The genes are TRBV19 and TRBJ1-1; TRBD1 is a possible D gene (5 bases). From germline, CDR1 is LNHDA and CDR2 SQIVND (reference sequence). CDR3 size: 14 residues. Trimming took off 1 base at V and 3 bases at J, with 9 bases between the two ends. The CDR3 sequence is CASSIAGADTEAFF. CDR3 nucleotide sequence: TGTGCCAGTAGTATAGCTGGGGCAGACACTGAAGCTTTCTTT.

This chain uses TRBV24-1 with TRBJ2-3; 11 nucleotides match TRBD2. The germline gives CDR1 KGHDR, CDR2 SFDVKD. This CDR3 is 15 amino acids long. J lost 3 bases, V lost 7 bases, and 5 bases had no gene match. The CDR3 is CATRPLAGGTDTQYF. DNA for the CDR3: TGTGCCACCAGACCCCTAGCGGGAGGTACAGATACGCAGTATTTT.

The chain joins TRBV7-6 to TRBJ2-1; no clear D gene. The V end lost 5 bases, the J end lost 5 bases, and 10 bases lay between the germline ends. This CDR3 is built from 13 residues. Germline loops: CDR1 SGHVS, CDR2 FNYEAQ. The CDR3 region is CASSLLSDNEQFF. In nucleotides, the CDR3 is TGTGCCAGCAGCCTCTTGAGTGACAATGAGCAGTTCTTC.

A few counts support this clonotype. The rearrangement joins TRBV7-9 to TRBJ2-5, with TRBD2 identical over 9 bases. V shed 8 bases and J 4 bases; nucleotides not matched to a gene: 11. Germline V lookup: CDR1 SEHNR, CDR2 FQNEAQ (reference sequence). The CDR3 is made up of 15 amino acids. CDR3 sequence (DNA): TGTGCCAGCCTCTGGACTAGCGAGCGGGGAGAGACCCAGTACTTC. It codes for CASLWTSERGETQYF.

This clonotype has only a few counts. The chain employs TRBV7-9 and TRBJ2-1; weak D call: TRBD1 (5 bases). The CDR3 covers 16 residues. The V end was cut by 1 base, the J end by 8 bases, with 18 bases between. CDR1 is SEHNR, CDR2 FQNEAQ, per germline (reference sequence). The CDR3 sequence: CASSLVTAGYKDEQFF. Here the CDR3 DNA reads TGTGCCAGCAGCTTAGTGACGGCAGGGTATAAGGATGAGCAGTTCTTC.

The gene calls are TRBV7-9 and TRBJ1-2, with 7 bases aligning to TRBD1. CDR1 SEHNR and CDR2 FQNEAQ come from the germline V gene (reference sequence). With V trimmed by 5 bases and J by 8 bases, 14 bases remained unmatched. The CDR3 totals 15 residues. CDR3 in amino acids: CASSVGTARLDGYTF. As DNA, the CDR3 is TGTGCCAGCAGCGTGGGGACAGCGAGGTTGGACGGCTACACCTTC.

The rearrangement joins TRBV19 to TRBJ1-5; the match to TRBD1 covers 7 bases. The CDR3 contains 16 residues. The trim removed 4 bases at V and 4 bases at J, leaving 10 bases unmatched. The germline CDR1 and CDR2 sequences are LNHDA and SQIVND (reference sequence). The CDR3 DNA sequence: TGTGCCAGTAGTACGGACAGGATTCTAGGGAATCAGCCCCAGCATTTT. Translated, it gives CASSTDRILGNQPQHF. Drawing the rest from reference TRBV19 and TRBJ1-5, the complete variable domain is DGGITQSPKYLFRKEGQNVTLSCEQNLNHDAMYWYRQDPGQGLRLIYYSQIVNDFQKGDIAEGYSVSREKKESFPLTVTSAQKNPTAFYLCASSTDRILGNQPQHFGDGTRLSIL.